The rows below give T cell receptor beta chains drawn from one sample of a study of blood T cells in healthy people across ages. A single record per CDR3 protein comes from TCRdb applying MiXCR to the 5' RACE reads. The table lists roughly 1,500,000 distinct CDR3 sequences, 42% of them singletons, with 7.9% in the top ten. The source material was blood. These receptor sequences come from a woman under 30 in good health. Each CDR3 is given without its conserved first and last residue.

j_call v_call cdr3_aa
- TRBV12-3/TRBV12-4 ASRRASYEQY
TRBJ1-2 TRBV6-5 ASTSGGSFNYGYT
TRBJ2-5 TRBV29-1 SVDTQRGTGETQY
TRBJ2-4 TRBV28 ASSMPDRADRRY
TRBJ1-1 TRBV6-2/TRBV6-3 ASSYSRTGSAREAF
TRBJ2-3 TRBV7-2 ASSPFSGVTDTQY
TRBJ2-1 TRBV25-1 ASSEFGSGDNEQF
TRBJ2-7 TRBV5-5 ASSVAAGTSSYEQY
TRBJ1-5 TRBV24-1 ATSDANQPQH
TRBJ2-1 TRBV7-9 ADTRGNSNGQF
TRBJ2-5 TRBV18 AGSPLGLAGETQY
TRBJ2-3 TRBV5-4 ASSPGLGFTDTQY
TRBJ1-3 TRBV4-1 ASSQDRGRLVGNTIY
- TRBV6-6 ASSPRPGTKYSHEQY
TRBJ1-1 TRBV6-1 ASSVMDTEAF
TRBJ2-3 TRBV14 ASSQEWGLGALAGAADTQY
TRBJ2-7 TRBV6-2/TRBV6-3 ASSTGQPYEQY
TRBJ2-1 TRBV6-1 ASSESSGAYDEQF
TRBJ2-7 TRBV29-1 SVLTGGSVEQY
TRBJ1-4 TRBV5-1 ASSWYRHPTNEKLF
TRBJ2-2 TRBV20-1 SAIAGPRELF
TRBJ2-5 TRBV6-6 ASRPTQGAGTSDEQY
TRBJ1-2 TRBV5-1 ASSLGWTGDGYGYT
TRBJ1-1 TRBV7-2 ASSTPWWGTEAF
TRBJ2-7 TRBV6-5 ASSYSPNYYEQY
TRBJ2-1 TRBV11-3 ASSLTSGIWNEQF
TRBJ2-1 TRBV3-1 ASSPPGTSGRRNEQF
TRBJ1-1 TRBV5-5 ASSLPGGEGTEAF
TRBJ2-3 TRBV30 AWSQGGADTQY
TRBJ2-7 TRBV28 ASSLPGGLYEQY
TRBJ2-1 TRBV27 ASSLSDLNEQF
TRBJ2-2 TRBV15 ATSRKRTNTGELF
TRBJ1-2 TRBV12-3/TRBV12-4 ASTQGSDYGYT
TRBJ2-7 TRBV29-1 SVIQAGEQY
TRBJ2-1 TRBV7-2 ASSFPSGDNEQF
TRBJ1-2 TRBV20-1 SARDLDPDRYPNYGYT
TRBJ2-1 TRBV12-3/TRBV12-4 ASSLGSSGRRNEQF
TRBJ1-2 TRBV6-1 ASSAQTGNYGYT
TRBJ2-5 TRBV28 ASTSPRGPQY
TRBJ2-3 TRBV29-1 SVAGWRGTDTQY
TRBJ2-7 TRBV20-1 SARIRDRPYEQY
TRBJ1-1 TRBV20-1 SAIPGQLMNTEAF
TRBJ1-2 TRBV7-2 ASSLQSGNYGYT
TRBJ2-5 TRBV14 ASSYRSRTRETQY
TRBJ2-5 TRBV5-1 ASSSTGGWIVNEQY
TRBJ2-1 TRBV6-6 ASSYGTRALDEQF
- TRBV7-2 ASSLWLASSYNEQY
TRBJ1-2 TRBV9 ASSDVAANYGYT
TRBJ2-7 TRBV5-1 ASSLYGIHYEQY
TRBJ1-5 TRBV12-3/TRBV12-4 ASSRHGGGDQPQH
TRBJ1-1 TRBV5-1 ASSLALVTNTEAF
TRBJ2-3 TRBV5-1 ASKETSGGTDTQY